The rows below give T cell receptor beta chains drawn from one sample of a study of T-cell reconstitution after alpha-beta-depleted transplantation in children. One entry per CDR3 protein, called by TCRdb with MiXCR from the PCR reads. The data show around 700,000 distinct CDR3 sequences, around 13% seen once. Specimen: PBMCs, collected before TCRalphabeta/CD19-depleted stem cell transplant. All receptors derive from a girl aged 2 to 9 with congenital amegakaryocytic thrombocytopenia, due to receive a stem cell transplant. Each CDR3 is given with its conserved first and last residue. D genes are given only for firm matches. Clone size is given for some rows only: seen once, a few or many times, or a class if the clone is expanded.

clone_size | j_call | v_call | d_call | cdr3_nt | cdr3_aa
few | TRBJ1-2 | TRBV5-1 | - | TGCGCCAGCAGCCTCCCCGGGGGTGGCTACACCTTC | CASSLPGGGYTF
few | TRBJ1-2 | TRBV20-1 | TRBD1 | TGCAGTGCTAGGGGGGCAGGGGGCTGGGCCTATGGCTACACCTTC | CSARGAGGWAYGYTF
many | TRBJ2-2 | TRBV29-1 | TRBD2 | TGCAGCGTCAAAGGACTAGCGGATAACACCGGGGAGCTGTTTTTT | CSVKGLADNTGELFF
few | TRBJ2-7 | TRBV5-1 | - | TGCGCCAGCAGCATGCAGACGGACGCCTACGAGCAGTACTTC | CASSMQTDAYEQYF
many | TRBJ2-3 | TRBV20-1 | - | TGCAGTGCTATGGCCACAGATACGCAGTATTTT | CSAMATDTQYF
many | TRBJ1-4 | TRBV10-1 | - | TGCGCCAGCAGGAGAGGGTGGAAACTGTTTTTT | CASRRGWKLFF
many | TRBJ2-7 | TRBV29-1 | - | TGCAGCGTGGATATGCCGCAGAGCCACGAGCAGTACTTC | CSVDMPQSHEQYF
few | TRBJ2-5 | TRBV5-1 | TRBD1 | TGCGCCAGCAGCTCAAACAGAACGGACAGGGCTATTTACGAGACCCAGTACTTC | CASSSNRTDRAIYETQYF
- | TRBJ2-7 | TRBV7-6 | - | TGTGCCAGCAGTCAGGACGTAATCTCCTACGAGCAGTACTTC | CASSQDVISYEQYF
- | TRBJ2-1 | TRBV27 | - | TGTGCCAGCACCAACTACAGGCAAGAGCAGTTCTTC | CASTNYRQEQFF
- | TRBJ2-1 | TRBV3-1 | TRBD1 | TGTGCCATCAGCCAAGGCCGGGACAGTTACAATGAGCAGTTCTTC | CAISQGRDSYNEQFF
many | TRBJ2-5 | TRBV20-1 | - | TGCAGTGCTAGAGATTCCATGAGGCCTCAGGGGTCCCAAGAGACCCAGTACTTC | CSARDSMRPQGSQETQYF
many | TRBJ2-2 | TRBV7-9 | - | TGTGCCAGCAGCTTAGACGGCCCGAGATCCACCGGGGAGCTGTTTTTT | CASSLDGPRSTGELFF
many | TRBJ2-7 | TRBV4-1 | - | TGCGCCAGCAGCCAAGGGCCCCAGGGCGAGCAGTACTTC | CASSQGPQGEQYF
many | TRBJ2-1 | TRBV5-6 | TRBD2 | TGTGCCAGCAGCTTGTCATCCCTAGCGGGAGTGTTTTACAATGAGCAGTTCTTC | CASSLSSLAGVFYNEQFF
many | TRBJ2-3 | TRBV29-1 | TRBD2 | TGCAGCGTTGAAGTGGCTAGCGGGGGACGCACAGATACGCAGTATTTT | CSVEVASGGRTDTQYF
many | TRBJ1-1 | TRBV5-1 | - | TGCGCCAGCAGCTTGGAAGGGCCTAGGAACACTGAAGCTTTCTTT | CASSLEGPRNTEAFF
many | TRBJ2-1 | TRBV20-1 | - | TGCAGTGCTCTCAGCGGAACCTACAATGAGCAGTTCTTC | CSALSGTYNEQFF
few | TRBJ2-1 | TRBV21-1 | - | TGTGCCAGCAGGGGGACTAGCGGGTCCGTGTCCAATGAGCAGTTCTTC | CASRGTSGSVSNEQFF
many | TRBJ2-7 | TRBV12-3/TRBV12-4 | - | TGTGCCAGCAGTCCCCGATACGAGCAGTACTTC | CASSPRYEQYF
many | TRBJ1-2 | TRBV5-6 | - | TGTGCCAGCAGCGAACAGGGTAGTATGATTTTTGACTATGGCTACACCTTC | CASSEQGSMIFDYGYTF
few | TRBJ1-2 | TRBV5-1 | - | TGCGCCAGCAGCCCGATACAGACAGAACTCTATGGGGGCTACACCTTC | CASSPIQTELYGGYTF
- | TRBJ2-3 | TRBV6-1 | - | TGTGCCAGCAGTCGGTCAGGGGACGCCGCGCAATCAGATACGCAGTATTTT | CASSRSGDAAQSDTQYF
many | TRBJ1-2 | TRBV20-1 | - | TGCAGTGCTGGGGAGGACTATGGCTACACCTTC | CSAGEDYGYTF
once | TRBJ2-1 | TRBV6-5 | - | TGTGCCAGCAGTTACGTCGGCGGAGCCTCCTACAATGAGCAGTTCTTC | CASSYVGGASYNEQFF
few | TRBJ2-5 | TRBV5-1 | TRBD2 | TGCGCCAGCAGCTCTGGACGGGAGGGAGAGACCCAGTACTTC | CASSSGREGETQYF